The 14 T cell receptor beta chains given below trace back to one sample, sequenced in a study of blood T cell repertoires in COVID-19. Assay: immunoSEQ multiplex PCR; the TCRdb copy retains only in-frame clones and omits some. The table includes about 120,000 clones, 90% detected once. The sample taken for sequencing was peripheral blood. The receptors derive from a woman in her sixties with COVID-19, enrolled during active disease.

The CDR3 DNA follows: TGTGCCAGCAGCCGGACAGGGGGCGTTACGCGGAACACTGAAGCTTTCTTT. Encoded protein: CASSRTGGVTRNTEAFF. The rearrangement links TRBV27 to TRBJ1-1; 11 bases line up with TRBD1. Germline V lookup: CDR1 MNHEY, CDR2 SMNVEV (reference sequence). The length of the CDR3 is 17 residues. J gave up 1 base and V 6 bases, and 10 bases lay outside the gene matches.

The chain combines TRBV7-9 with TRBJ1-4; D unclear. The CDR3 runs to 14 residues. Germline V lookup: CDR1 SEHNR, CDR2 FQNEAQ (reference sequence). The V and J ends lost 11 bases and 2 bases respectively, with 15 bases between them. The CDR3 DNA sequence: TGTGCCCCTCCCCGAGGGTCCACTAATGAAAAACTGTTTTTT. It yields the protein CAPPRGSTNEKLFF.

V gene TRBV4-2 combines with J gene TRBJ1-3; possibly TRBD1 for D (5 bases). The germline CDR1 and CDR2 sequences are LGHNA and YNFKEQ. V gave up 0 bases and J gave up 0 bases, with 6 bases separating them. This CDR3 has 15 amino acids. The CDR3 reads CASSQDRDSGNTIYF. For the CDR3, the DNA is TGTGCCAGCAGCCAAGACAGGGACTCTGGAAACACCATATATTTT.

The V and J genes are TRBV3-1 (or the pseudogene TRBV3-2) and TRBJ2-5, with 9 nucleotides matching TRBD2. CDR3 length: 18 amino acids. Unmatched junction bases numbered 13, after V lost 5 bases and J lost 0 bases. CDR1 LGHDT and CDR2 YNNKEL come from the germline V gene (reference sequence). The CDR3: CASSSRLPSGGYQETQYF. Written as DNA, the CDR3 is TGTGCCAGCAGCTCACGACTCCCGAGCGGGGGGTACCAAGAGACCCAGTACTTC.

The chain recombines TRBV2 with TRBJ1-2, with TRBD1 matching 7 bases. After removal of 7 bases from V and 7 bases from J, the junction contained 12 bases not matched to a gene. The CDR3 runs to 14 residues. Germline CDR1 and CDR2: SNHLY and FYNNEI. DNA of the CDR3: TGTGCCAGCAATGGAGTAGGGGGCCTGGGTGGCTACACCTTC. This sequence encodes CASNGVGGLGGYTF.

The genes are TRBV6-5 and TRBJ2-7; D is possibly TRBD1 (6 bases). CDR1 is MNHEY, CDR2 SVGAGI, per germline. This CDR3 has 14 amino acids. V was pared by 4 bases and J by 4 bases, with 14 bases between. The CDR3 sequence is CASSSGVDFYEQYF. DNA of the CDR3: TGTGCCAGCAGTTCAGGGGTAGATTTTTACGAGCAGTACTTC.

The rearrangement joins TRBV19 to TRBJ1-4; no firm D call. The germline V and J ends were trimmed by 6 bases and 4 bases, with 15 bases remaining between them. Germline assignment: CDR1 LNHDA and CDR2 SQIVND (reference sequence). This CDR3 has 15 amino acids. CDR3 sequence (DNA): TGTGCCAGTAGCAAACCCGGGGTTGTTAATGAAAAACTGTTTTTT. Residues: CASSKPGVVNEKLFF. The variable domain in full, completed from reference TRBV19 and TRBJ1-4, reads DGGITQSPKYLFRKEGQNVTLSCEQNLNHDAMYWYRQDPGQGLRLIYYSQIVNDFQKGDIAEGYSVSREKKESFPLTVTSAQKNPTAFYLCASSKPGVVNEKLFFGSGTQLSVL.

DNA of the CDR3: TGCAGTGCTAGTGACAGGTTTGACTACGAGCAGTACTTC. It encodes CSASDRFDYEQYF. The chain couples TRBV20-1 to TRBJ2-7, with D tentatively TRBD1 (6 bases). This CDR3 is 13 amino acids long. The V end was cut by 3 bases, the J end by 3 bases, with 12 bases between. CDR1 is DFQATT, CDR2 SNEGSKA, per germline (reference sequence).

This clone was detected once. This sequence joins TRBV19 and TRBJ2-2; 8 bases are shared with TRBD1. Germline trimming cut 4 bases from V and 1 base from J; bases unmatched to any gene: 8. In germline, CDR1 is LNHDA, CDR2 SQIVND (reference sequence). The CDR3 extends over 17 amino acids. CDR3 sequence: CASSTPPGTGNTGELFF. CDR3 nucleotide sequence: TGTGCCAGTAGTACCCCCCCGGGGACAGGGAACACCGGGGAGCTGTTTTTT.

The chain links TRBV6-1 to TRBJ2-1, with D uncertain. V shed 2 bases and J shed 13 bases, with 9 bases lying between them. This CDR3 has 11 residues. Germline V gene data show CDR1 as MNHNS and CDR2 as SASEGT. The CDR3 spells CASSEMSLQFF. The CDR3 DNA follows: TGTGCCAGCAGTGAAATGAGTCTTCAGTTCTTC.

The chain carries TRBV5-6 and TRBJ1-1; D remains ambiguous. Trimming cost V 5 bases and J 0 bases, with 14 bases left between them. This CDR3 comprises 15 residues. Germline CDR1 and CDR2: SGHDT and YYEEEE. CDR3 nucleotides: TGTGCCAGCAGTCGCGGTGGAAGATTGAACACTGAAGCTTTCTTT. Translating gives CASSRGGRLNTEAFF.

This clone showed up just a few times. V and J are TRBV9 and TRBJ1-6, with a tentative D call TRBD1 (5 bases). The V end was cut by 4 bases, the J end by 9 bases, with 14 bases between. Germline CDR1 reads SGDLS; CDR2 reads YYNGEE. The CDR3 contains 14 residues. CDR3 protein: CASSQNSDSSPLHF. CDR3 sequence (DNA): TGTGCCAGCAGCCAAAATTCCGACAGTTCACCCCTCCACTTT. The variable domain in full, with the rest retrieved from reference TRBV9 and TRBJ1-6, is DSGVTQTPKHLITATGQRVTLRCSPRSGDLSVYWYQQSLDQGLQFLIQYYNGEERAKGNILERFSAQQFPDLHSELNLSSLELGDSALYFCASSQNSDSSPLHFGNGTRLTVT.

The CDR3, as DNA: TGTGCCAGCAGCCCTAGCTGGGCGGGGGGCCAAGGTACGCAGTATTTT. Translation: CASSPSWAGGQGTQYF. The chain couples TRBV5-4 to TRBJ2-3; TRBD2 aligns across 8 bases. Germline V gene lookup returns CDR1 SGHNT and CDR2 YYREEE (reference sequence). CDR3 length equals 16 residues. The junction had 15 bases not matched to a gene; V was cut back by 4 bases and J by 8 bases.

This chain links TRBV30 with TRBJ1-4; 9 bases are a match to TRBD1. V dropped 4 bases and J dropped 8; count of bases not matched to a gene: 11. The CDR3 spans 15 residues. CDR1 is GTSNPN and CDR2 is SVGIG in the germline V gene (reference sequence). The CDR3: CAWTTPGQGYEKLFF. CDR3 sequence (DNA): TGTGCCTGGACAACTCCGGGACAGGGTTACGAAAAACTGTTTTTT. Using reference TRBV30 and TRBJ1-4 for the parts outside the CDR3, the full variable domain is SQTIHQWPATLVQPVGSPLSLECTVEGTSNPNLYWYRQAAGRGLQLLFYSVGIGQISSEVPQNLSASRPQDRQFILSSKKLLLSDSGFYLCAWTTPGQGYEKLFFGSGTQLSVL.